These 4 T cell receptor beta chains were sequenced from one sample in a study of T cell responses to AZD1222 COVID-19 vaccine. Libraries were prepared by immunoSEQ multiplex PCR; TCRdb keeps only in-frame clonotypes and omits some of them. This sample has about 120,000 clones, with roughly 90% found just once. The specimen was peripheral blood, collected on day 0 of AZD1222 vaccination. All receptors derive from an adult in good health.

The chain joins TRBV6-1 to TRBJ1-1; D not resolved. CDR3 length equals 14 residues. Germline-derived CDR1 and CDR2 are MNHNS and SASEGT. V lost 1 base, J lost 1 base, and 7 bases lay in between. The CDR3 sequence: CASSEVMGNTEAFF. CDR3 DNA sequence: TGTGCCAGCAGTGAAGTAATGGGGAACACTGAAGCTTTCTTT.

The rearrangement links TRBV25-1 to TRBJ1-6, with 7 positions matching TRBD1. Per germline, CDR1 MGHDK and CDR2 SYGVNS. The CDR3 loop spans 15 amino acids. With 4 bases clipped from V and 6 bases from J, the junction kept 6 bases outside the gene matches. CDR3 loop: CASSATGYSNSPLHF. The CDR3 nucleotides read TGTGCCAGCAGTGCGACAGGGTACAGTAATTCACCCCTCCACTTT.

The V call is TRBV28, the J call TRBJ1-2; no definite D call. Trimming removed 2 bases at V and 3 bases at J, with 7 bases between. The CDR3 is 13 residues long. The germline V gene has CDR1 MDHEN and CDR2 SYDVKM. The CDR3 loop is CASSLKLYYGYTF. In DNA, the CDR3 is TGTGCCAGCAGTTTAAAGCTGTACTATGGCTACACCTTC.

This clone was observed a handful of times. V is TRBV5-1 and J is TRBJ2-7; TRBD2 matches 11 bases. This CDR3 is built from 15 residues. With V trimmed by 3 bases and J by 4 bases, 6 bases remained unmatched. Germline CDR1 is SGHRS and CDR2 is YFSETQ. CDR3 amino acids: CASSSLAGGGYEQYF. The CDR3 coding sequence is TGCGCCAGCAGCTCTCTAGCGGGAGGCGGGTACGAGCAGTACTTC.